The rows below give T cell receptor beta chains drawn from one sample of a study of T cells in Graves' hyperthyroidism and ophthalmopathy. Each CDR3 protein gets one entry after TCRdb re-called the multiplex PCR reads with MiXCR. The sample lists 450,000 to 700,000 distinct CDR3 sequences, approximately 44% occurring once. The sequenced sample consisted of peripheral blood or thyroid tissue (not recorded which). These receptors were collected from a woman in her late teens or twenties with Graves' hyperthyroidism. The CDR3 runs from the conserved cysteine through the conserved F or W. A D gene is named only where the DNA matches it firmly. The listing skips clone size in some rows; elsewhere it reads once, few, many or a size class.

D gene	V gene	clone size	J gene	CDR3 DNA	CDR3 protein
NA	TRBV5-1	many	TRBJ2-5	TGCGCCAGCAGCTTGGGGTCGGGAACGGAGACCCAGTACTTC	CASSLGSGTETQYF
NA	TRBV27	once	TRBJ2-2	TGTGCCAGCAGTTTAGAAGGGGGGCGCATTGCCGGGGAGCTGTTTTTT	CASSLEGGRIAGELFF
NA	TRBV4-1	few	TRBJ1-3	TGCGCCAGCAGCCCCCGAACGGTGGGGGACTCTGGAAACACCATATATTTT	CASSPRTVGDSGNTIYF
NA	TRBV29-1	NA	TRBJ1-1	TGCAGTTACCCGGACGGACTGAACACTGAAGCTTTCTTT	CSYPDGLNTEAFF
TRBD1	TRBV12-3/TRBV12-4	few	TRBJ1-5	TGTGCCAGCAGTTTAGGGACAGGGGATAGCAATCAGCCCCAGCATTTT	CASSLGTGDSNQPQHF
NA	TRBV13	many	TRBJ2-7	TGTGCCAGCAGCTTAGCCAAACCTCTCCCCTACGAGCAGTACTTC	CASSLAKPLPYEQYF
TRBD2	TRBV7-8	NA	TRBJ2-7	TGTGCCAGCCGGATCATAGCGGGAGGCCCTATTCAGAAGTACTTC	CASRIIAGGPIQKYF
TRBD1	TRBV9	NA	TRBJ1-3	TGTGCCAGCAGCGCTACAGGGGTGCGTGGAAACACCATATATTTT	CASSATGVRGNTIYF
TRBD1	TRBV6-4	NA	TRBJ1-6	TGTGCCAGCAGGACAGGGGGCGGCGGTTATAATTCACCCCTCCACTTT	CASRTGGGGYNSPLHF
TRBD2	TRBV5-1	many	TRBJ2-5	TGCGCCAGCAGCCGAGGGGGGACTAGCGGCCAAGAGACCCAGTACTTC	CASSRGGTSGQETQYF
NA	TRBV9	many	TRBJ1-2	TGTGCCAGCAGCGTAGTAGGATCAGGGAGTGGCTACACCTTC	CASSVVGSGSGYTF
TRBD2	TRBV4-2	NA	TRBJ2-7	TGTGCCAGCAGCCAAGATGGCCTAGCGGGAGGGCCCGAGCAGTACTTC	CASSQDGLAGGPEQYF
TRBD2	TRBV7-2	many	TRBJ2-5	TGTGCCAGCAGCTTAGCTCTAGCGGGTTTGGGGGAGACCCAGTACTTC	CASSLALAGLGETQYF
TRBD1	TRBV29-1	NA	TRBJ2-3	TGCAGCGTTGGGGACAGGACCTACGACACAGATACGCAGTATTTT	CSVGDRTYDTDTQYF
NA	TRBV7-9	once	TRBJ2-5	TGTGCCAGCAGCTGGACCGGAGGGACCCAGTACTTC	CASSWTGGTQYF
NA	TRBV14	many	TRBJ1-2	TGTGCCAGCAGCCAAGACTGGGACCGGTATGGCTACACCTTC	CASSQDWDRYGYTF
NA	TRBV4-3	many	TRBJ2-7	TGCGCCAGCAGCCAAGATACTACGTACGAGCAGTACTTC	CASSQDTTYEQYF
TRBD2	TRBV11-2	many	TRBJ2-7	TGTGCCAGCAGCTTGGGACTAGCGACCGCCGGCGAGCAGTACTTC	CASSLGLATAGEQYF
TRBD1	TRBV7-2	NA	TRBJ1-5	TGTGCCAGCAGCTTAGTCACAGGGGGCGATGGGACCCAGCATTTT	CASSLVTGGDGTQHF
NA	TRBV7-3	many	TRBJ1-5	TGTGCCACCCAGCCCCAGCATTTT	CATQPQHF
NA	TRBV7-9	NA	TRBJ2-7	TGCGCCAGCAGCCTCTTAGGAGAGGGAGGCAATGAGCAGTACTTC	CASSLLGEGGNEQYF
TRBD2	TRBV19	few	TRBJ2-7	TGTGCCAGTAGTATGGATGGGACTAGCGGAACCCCGTCCCATGAGCAGTACTTC	CASSMDGTSGTPSHEQYF
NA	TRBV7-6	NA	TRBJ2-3	TGTGCCAGCAGCTCAGCGTTCGGGAACACAGATACGCAGTATTTT	CASSSAFGNTDTQYF
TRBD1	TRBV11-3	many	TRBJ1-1	TGTGCCAGCAGCCCACAGGGGTTAATTGAAGCTTTCTTT	CASSPQGLIEAFF
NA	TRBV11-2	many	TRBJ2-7	TGTGCCAGCAGCTTAATAAGGCGAAGGTACGAGCAGTACTTC	CASSLIRRRYEQYF
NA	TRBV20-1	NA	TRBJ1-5	TGCAGTGCTAGTCTGGGGGGGCAGCCCCAGCATTTT	CSASLGGQPQHF
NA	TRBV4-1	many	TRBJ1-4	TGCGCCAGCAGCCAGTACAATGAGGAAAAACTGTTTTTT	CASSQYNEEKLFF
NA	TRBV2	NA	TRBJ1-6	TGTGCCACCACCGCGGAGGGACAAGGATCACCCCTCCACTTT	CATTAEGQGSPLHF
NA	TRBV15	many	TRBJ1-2	TGTGCCACCAGCAGAGAGGGGGCAGGGGTAAAGGATGGCTACACCTTC	CATSREGAGVKDGYTF
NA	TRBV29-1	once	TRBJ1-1	TGCAGCCAAGTTCAACAGAAGAACACTGAAGCTTTCTTT	CSQVQQKNTEAFF
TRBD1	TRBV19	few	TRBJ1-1	TGTGCCAGTAGTGAGGACAGGGGGGGAGAAGCTTTCTTT	CASSEDRGGEAFF
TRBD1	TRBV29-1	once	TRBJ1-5	TGCAGCGCTAGACAGGGGGTCGGGAGCAATCAGCCCCAGCATTTT	CSARQGVGSNQPQHF
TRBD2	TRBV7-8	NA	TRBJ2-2	TGTGCCAGCAGCTTAGCAGTAGCGGGAGCCGGGGAGCTGTTTTTT	CASSLAVAGAGELFF
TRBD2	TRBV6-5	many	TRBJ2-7	TGTGCCAGCAGGGCTAGCGGAGGCGAGCAGTACTTC	CASRASGGEQYF
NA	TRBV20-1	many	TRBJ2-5	TGCAGTGCCGGGCCGGGAGAGACCCAGTACTTC	CSAGPGETQYF
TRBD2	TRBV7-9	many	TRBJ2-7	TGTGCCAGCAGTAATAGCGGGACCGCCTACGAGCAGTACTTC	CASSNSGTAYEQYF
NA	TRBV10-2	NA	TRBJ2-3	TGCGCCAGCAGTGGTCCGGGACTTGGCACAGATACGCAGTATTTT	CASSGPGLGTDTQYF
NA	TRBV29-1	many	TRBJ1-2	TGCAGCGGACCACTAAAGTGGACCTCTAACTATGGCTACACCTTC	CSGPLKWTSNYGYTF
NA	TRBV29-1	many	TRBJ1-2	TGCAGCGGCCGGGATGGCTATGGCTACACCTTC	CSGRDGYGYTF
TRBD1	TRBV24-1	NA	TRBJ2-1	TGTGCCACCATCCGGGACAGGGGGTTCAATGAGCAGTTCTTC	CATIRDRGFNEQFF
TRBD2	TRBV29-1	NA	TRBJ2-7	TGCAGTGCGGGCGGACTAGCGGGAGTTTCCTACGAGCAGTACTTC	CSAGGLAGVSYEQYF
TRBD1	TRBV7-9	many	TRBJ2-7	TGTGCCAGCAGCCGCCGGGACAGAAGCTACGAGCAGTACTTC	CASSRRDRSYEQYF
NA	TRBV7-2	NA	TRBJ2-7	TGTGCCAGCAGCGCGACCGGCAGGGGAATCTCCGAGCAGTACTTC	CASSATGRGISEQYF
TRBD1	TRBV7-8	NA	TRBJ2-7	TGTGCCAGCAGCCCGGACAGGGGGGCGTACGAGCAGTACTTC	CASSPDRGAYEQYF
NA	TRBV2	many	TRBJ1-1	TGTGCCAGCTCTCGAGGGCGCACTGAAGCTTTCTTT	CASSRGRTEAFF
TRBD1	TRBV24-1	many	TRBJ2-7	TGTGCCACCAGTGACGCAGGACAGGACCTGATCGAGCAGTACTTC	CATSDAGQDLIEQYF
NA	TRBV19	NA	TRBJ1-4	TGTGCCAGCGAAGGGGCCGGGGGTGAAAAACTGTTTTTT	CASEGAGGEKLFF
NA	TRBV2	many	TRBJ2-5	TGTGCCAGCAGTGTGGAGGGGGCCGAGACCCAGTACTTC	CASSVEGAETQYF
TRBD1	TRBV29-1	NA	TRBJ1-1	TGCAGCGTGCATGGGACAGGGGACACTGAAGCTTTCTTT	CSVHGTGDTEAFF
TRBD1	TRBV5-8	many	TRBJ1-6	TGTGCCAGCAGCTCCCCTCAGGGGGCGCAGAATTCACCCCTCCACTTT	CASSSPQGAQNSPLHF